These T cell receptor beta chains were read from a single sample in a study of cytomegalovirus exposure and HLA in healthy donors. TCRdb's table, derived via immunoSEQ multiplex PCR, lists solely in-frame clones and lacks some. The table lists roughly 58,000 clones, around 90% of them singletons. The sample taken for sequencing was PBMCs. Every receptor here comes from a man between 18 and 29 years old in good health and CMV-seronegative. Both conserved end residues are part of each CDR3. D genes are given only for firm matches. Clone size is given for some rows only: seen once, a few or many times, or a class if the clone is expanded.

TRBV29-1	-	-	TRBJ2-1	TGCAGCGTGGAACAGGGAAACTCCTACAATGAGCAGTTCTTC	CSVEQGNSYNEQFF
TRBV7-9	TRBD2	-	TRBJ2-2	TGTGCCAGCAACGACCGGACGGGAGGGCCTAGAACCGGGGAGCTGTTTTTT	CASNDRTGGPRTGELFF
TRBV10-3	TRBD2	-	TRBJ2-1	TGTGCCATCAGTGAGTTAACTAGGACGCCCGGGACTAGCGTTTGGTACAATGAGCAGTTCTTC	CAISELTRTPGTSVWYNEQFF
TRBV30	TRBD1	-	TRBJ2-7	TGTGCCTGGAAGCGGCCCGGGACAGGGCGGTCCGAGCAGTACTTC	CAWKRPGTGRSEQYF
TRBV27	-	-	TRBJ2-1	TGTGCCAGCAGTTTTGGGGGGACCTACAATGAGCAGTTCTTC	CASSFGGTYNEQFF
TRBV19	-	once	TRBJ1-4	TGTGCCAGTATGGGCAGGGGCCATAACTCGAGGGGAATCGGGAATGAAAAACTGTTTTTT	CASMGRGHNSRGIGNEKLFF
TRBV2	TRBD1	-	TRBJ2-7	TGTGCCAGCAGCCCAAGGGGGCTCGACGAGCAGTACTTC	CASSPRGLDEQYF
TRBV6-5	TRBD2	-	TRBJ2-2	TGTGCCAGCAGACCGACTAGCGGGAGAAACGGGGAGCTGTTTTTT	CASRPTSGRNGELFF
TRBV4-2	TRBD2	-	TRBJ2-7	TGTGCCAGCAGCCAAGGCGAGCGGGAAGCCTACGAGCAGTACTTC	CASSQGEREAYEQYF
TRBV5-1	TRBD2	-	TRBJ2-7	TGCGCCAGCAGCCGCAGGGAAGCGGGAGTCTACGAGCAGTACTTC	CASSRREAGVYEQYF
TRBV2	TRBD1	-	TRBJ2-7	TGTGCCAGCAGTGGTGAACAGGGGAGAGAGCAGTACTTC	CASSGEQGREQYF
TRBV27	-	-	TRBJ2-7	TGTGCCAGCAGTTTAACCGGGAACGAGCAGTACTTC	CASSLTGNEQYF
TRBV6-5	-	-	TRBJ2-1	TGTGCCAGCAGTTACTCGAGGAATGAGCAGTTCTTC	CASSYSRNEQFF